One sample yielded the 9 T cell receptor delta chains listed below, sequenced in a study of gamma-delta chains in newborns, infants, children (dated by TCRdb to about 2019). The sample was run on an Illumina MiSeq. TCRdb reanalyzed the public reads with the CATT caller, and identical DNA sequences were merged afterwards. This sample holds 9,200 or so delta-chain clones; more than 20% were observed only once. The ten biggest clones cover under 5% of the sample. Sequenced: blood. All receptors come from a child who was a newborn, infant or young child, either healthy, febrile or measles-vaccinated (not recorded which).

The gene calls are TRDV2 and TRDJ1; the match to TRDD3 covers 10 bases. This CDR3 is 16 amino acids long. V was pared by 1 base and J by 8 bases, with 12 bases of the junction left unmatched. In germline, CDR1 is GEAIGNYY, CDR2 EKD. Written as DNA, the CDR3 is TGTGCCTGTGACACTCTGGGGGATAAAGGCGAACCGAAACTCATCTTT. Residues: CACDTLGDKGEPKLIF.

V gene TRDV2 combines with J gene TRDJ1, with 7 bases matching TRDD3. Per the germline V gene, CDR1 is GEAIGNYY and CDR2 is EKD. The CDR3 runs to 16 residues. J gave up 2 bases and V 1 base, and 9 bases lay outside the gene matches. CDR3 bases: TGTGCCTGTGACACGCTAGCTGGGGATAGGACCGATAAACTCATCTTT. It specifies CACDTLAGDRTDKLIF.

The chain recombines TRDV2 with TRDJ3; no definite D call. The germline V gene encodes CDR1 GEAIGNYY and CDR2 EKD. The V and J ends lost 0 bases and 0 bases respectively, with 11 bases between them. This CDR3 is built from 18 residues. The CDR3 spells CACDTVGKSSWDTRQMFF. CDR3 bases: TGTGCCTGTGACACCGTAGGAAAAAGCTCCTGGGACACCCGACAGATGTTTTTC.

This clone has just a few counts. An end of the junction does not agree with germline; a read error may underlie this. The chain has TRDV2 and TRDJ1; 9 nucleotides match TRDD3. The CDR3 length is 16 residues. Per germline, CDR1 GEAIGNYY and CDR2 EKD. The CDR3 DNA reads TGTGCCCGTGACACGATTGAGTGGGGGATAACCGATAAACTCATCTTT. Its protein is CARDTIEWGITDKLIF.

This rearrangement joins TRDV2 to TRDJ1, with 10 bases matching TRDD3. J was trimmed by 2 bases and V by 4 bases; bases with no gene match: 3. The germline CDR1 and CDR2 sequences are GEAIGNYY and EKD. CDR3 size: 14 residues. The CDR3 DNA reads as TGTGCCTGTGAAAGACTGGGGGATACCGATAAACTCATCTTT. It yields the protein CACERLGDTDKLIF.

The V gene is TRDV2, the J gene TRDJ2, with D possibly TRDD3 on 5 matching bases. Germline loops: CDR1 GEAIGNYY, CDR2 EKD. V shed 0 bases and J shed 6 bases, with 19 bases lying between them. The CDR3 consists of 17 residues. Here the CDR3 reads CACDTVRGEGMAAQLFF. The CDR3 DNA follows: TGTGCCTGTGACACCGTACGTGGGGAAGGGATGGCAGCACAACTCTTCTTT.

This clone was picked up a small number of times. The V and J genes are TRDV2 and TRDJ1; 8 bases match TRDD3. CDR3 length equals 18 residues. CDR1 and CDR2 from the germline V gene are GEAIGNYY and EKD. The junction had 11 bases not matched to a gene; V was cut back by 0 bases and J by 0 bases. The CDR3 sequence is CACDTVGLGDHNTDKLIF. CDR3 DNA sequence: TGTGCCTGTGACACCGTCGGTCTGGGGGACCATAACACCGATAAACTCATCTTT.

The table lists this clone with a few counts. Relative to the germline gene, one junction end is altered; a read error may explain this. The chain recombines TRDV2 with TRDJ1, with a possible D match to TRDD3 (6 bases). Per the germline V gene, CDR1 is GEAIGNYY and CDR2 is EKD. This CDR3 has 16 amino acids. The CDR3 region has the DNA TGTGCCTGCGACACTCTGGGGACGTCAGGGACCGATAAACTCATCTTT. Translated, it gives CACDTLGTSGTDKLIF.

This clone came up a few times. This CDR3 is also generated by other DNA sequences in the sample. The genes are TRDV2 and TRDJ1; D unresolved. This CDR3 region has 16 residues. The ends were cut back, 3 bases at V and 0 bases at J, with 16 bases in the middle. Per the germline V gene, CDR1 is GEAIGNYY and CDR2 is EKD. The CDR3 sequence: CACDPLEVPNTDKLIF. In DNA form, the CDR3 reads TGTGCCTGTGACCCCTTAGAGGTGCCAAACACCGATAAACTCATCTTT.